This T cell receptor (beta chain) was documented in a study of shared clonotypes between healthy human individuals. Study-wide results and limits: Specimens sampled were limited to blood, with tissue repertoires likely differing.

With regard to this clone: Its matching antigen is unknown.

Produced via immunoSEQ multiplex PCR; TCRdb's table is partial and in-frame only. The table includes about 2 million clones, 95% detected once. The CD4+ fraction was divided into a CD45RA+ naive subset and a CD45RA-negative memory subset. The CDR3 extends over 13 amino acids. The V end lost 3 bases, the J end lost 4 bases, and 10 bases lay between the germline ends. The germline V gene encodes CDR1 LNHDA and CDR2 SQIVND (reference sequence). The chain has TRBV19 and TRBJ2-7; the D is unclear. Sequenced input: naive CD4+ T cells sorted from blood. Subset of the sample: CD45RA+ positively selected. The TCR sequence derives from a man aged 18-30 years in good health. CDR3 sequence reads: CASSMGSRYEQYF. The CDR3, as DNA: TGTGCCAGTAGTATGGGATCAAGATACGAGCAGTACTTC.